This entry concerns a single T cell receptor (beta chain). The antigen is undetermined. The entry originates in a study of cytomegalovirus exposure and HLA in healthy donors. Findings and limits, study-wide: Reportedly, diagnosis of cytomegalovirus status by the classifier showed high specificity and sensitivity.

In the PCR, 60 Vbeta and 13 Jbeta primers were used. This table comes from immunoSEQ multiplex PCR, and its TCRdb copy is limited to in-frame clones, with some not included. Among 130,000 or so clones, about 81% were seen once, and the ten largest hold roughly 10%. Trimming left V 0 bases short and J 8 bases short, with 17 bases between. The germline CDR1 and CDR2 sequences are SGDLS and YYNGEE. This CDR3 comprises 15 residues. This sequence originates from a woman aged 45-65 years in good health and CMV-seropositive. The V gene is TRBV9, the J gene TRBJ1-1; weak D call: TRBD1 (6 bases). The sequencing sample was made of PBMCs. CDR3 region: CASSVEGEGAREAFF. The CDR3 nucleotides read TGTGCCAGCAGCGTAGAGGGGGAAGGAGCGAGGGAAGCTTTCTTT.